This passage covers 30 T cell receptor beta chains from one sample sequenced in a study of T cell changes during pregnancy in multiple sclerosis (dated by TCRdb to between 2018 and 2021). To prepare the library, the immunoSEQ multiplex PCR assay was applied. Drawn from immuneACCESS, this table holds only the in-frame rearrangements with V and J called that TCRdb kept. Clones are partly lost; checked studies trace under half to an unresolved V gene and leave the rest unexplained. Recorded for this sample are around 70,000 clones; 92% of them occurred a single time. The biggest ten clones account for approximately 1.8% of the sample. The specimen was peripheral blood, collected in the first trimester of pregnancy. The receptors stem from a female donor in good health, enrolled as a control in a pregnancy study.

The chain is built from TRBV28 and TRBJ2-1; 11 bases line up with TRBD2. Germline loops: CDR1 MDHEN, CDR2 SYDVKM. Unmatched junction bases numbered 4, after V lost 4 bases and J lost 2 bases. This CDR3 has 16 amino acids. CDR3 nucleotides: TGTGCCAGCAGTTCACAACTAGCGGGAGCCTACAATGAGCAGTTCTTC. Protein product: CASSSQLAGAYNEQFF.

This rearrangement joins TRBV15 to TRBJ2-3, with D perhaps TRBD1 (6 bases). Trimming took off 1 base at V and 9 bases at J, with 14 bases between the two ends. The germline V gene encodes CDR1 LNHNV and CDR2 YYDKDF (reference sequence). The CDR3 contains 14 residues. In DNA, the CDR3 is TGTGCCACCAGCAGAGTCGCAGGGGCAAAAACGCAGTATTTT. Encoded protein: CATSRVAGAKTQYF.

V and J are TRBV2 and TRBJ2-2, with 10 bases aligning to TRBD2. V dropped 3 bases and J dropped 7; count of bases not matched to a gene: 11. Looked up from germline, CDR1 is SNHLY and CDR2 is FYNNEI. CDR3 length equals 17 residues. This CDR3 is CASSDYLAGELDGELFF. In nucleotides, the CDR3 is TGTGCCAGCAGTGATTACCTAGCGGGGGAGTTGGACGGGGAGCTGTTTTTT.

DNA for the CDR3: TGTGCCAGTAGTATACCCTCCGGGACAGGGGTCCAGCCCCAGCATTTT. Its protein product is CASSIPSGTGVQPQHF. The rearrangement links TRBV19 to TRBJ1-5; TRBD1 matches at 10 bases. The CDR3 covers 16 residues. The germline V gene encodes CDR1 LNHDA and CDR2 SQIVND (reference sequence). The V gene end was trimmed by 2 bases and the J gene end by 7 bases; junction bases not matched to a gene: 8.

The J gene is TRBJ2-1, the V gene TRBV5-1; TRBD2 matches 9 bases. Germline V gene data show CDR1 as SGHRS and CDR2 as YFSETQ. The CDR3 is 15 amino acids. The junction had 7 bases not matched to a gene; V was cut back by 4 bases and J by 5 bases. The CDR3 bases are TGCGCCAGCAGCCCCGGGACTAGCACACACAATGAGCAGTTCTTC. Protein product: CASSPGTSTHNEQFF.

The chain combines TRBV28 with TRBJ2-7; no firm D call. There are 15 residues in the CDR3. Per germline, CDR1 MDHEN and CDR2 SYDVKM. V was clipped by 7 bases and J by 3 bases, with 19 bases between them. In DNA form, the CDR3 reads TGTGCCAGCACCCAGTTTGATACAAACTACTACGAGCAGTACTTC. Translation: CASTQFDTNYYEQYF.

The chain combines TRBV9 with TRBJ1-1, with D unclear. V was clipped by 0 bases and J by 0 bases, with 12 bases between them. Germline loops: CDR1 SGDLS, CDR2 YYNGEE. The CDR3 is 16 residues long. The CDR3 coding sequence is TGTGCCAGCAGCGTAGAGGATATACGGGTGAACACTGAAGCTTTCTTT. Its translation: CASSVEDIRVNTEAFF. The entire variable domain, with the rest obtained from reference TRBV9 and TRBJ1-1, is as follows: DSGVTQTPKHLITATGQRVTLRCSPRSGDLSVYWYQQSLDQGLQFLIQYYNGEERAKGNILERFSAQQFPDLHSELNLSSLELGDSALYFCASSVEDIRVNTEAFFGQGTRLTVV.

This chain uses TRBV19 with TRBJ1-1; D is perhaps TRBD1 (5 bases). CDR1 and CDR2 (germline): LNHDA, SQIVND (reference sequence). There are 13 residues in the CDR3. The V and J ends lost 5 bases and 1 base respectively, with 8 bases between them. Here the CDR3 DNA reads TGTGCCAGTAGTGGAAGGGGGAACACTGAAGCTTTCTTT. This codes for CASSGRGNTEAFF.

The rearrangement joins TRBV30 to TRBJ1-4, with D tentatively TRBD1 (5 bases). The CDR3 is 13 residues long. Germline CDR1 GTSNPN, CDR2 SVGIG (reference sequence). Between the trimmed V and J ends, which lost 1 base and 2 bases, there was a span of 5 bases. CDR3 region: CAWSEGTNEKLFF. The DNA of the CDR3 is TGTGCCTGGAGTGAGGGGACTAATGAAAAACTGTTTTTT.

The chain carries TRBV14 and TRBJ2-7, with a weak D call TRBD2 (5 bases). CDR1 and CDR2 from the germline V gene are SGHDN and FVKESK. The CDR3 length is 14 residues. Trimming pared 4 bases from V and 3 bases from J, leaving 13 bases between. The CDR3 reads CASSRYSAGYEQYF. The CDR3 DNA reads TGTGCCAGCAGCCGATATAGCGCGGGCTACGAGCAGTACTTC.

The gene calls are TRBV5-1 and TRBJ2-1; tentatively, D is TRBD1 (5 bases). The V end was cut by 0 bases, the J end by 0 bases, with 13 bases between. The CDR3 consists of 17 residues. Germline values: CDR1 SGHRS, CDR2 YFSETQ. DNA for the CDR3: TGCGCCAGCAGCTTGGTAAACAGGCCCAACTCCTACAATGAGCAGTTCTTC. Translated, it gives CASSLVNRPNSYNEQFF.

The chain is built from TRBV5-1 and TRBJ2-2, with 10 bases matching TRBD2. Germline CDR1 reads SGHRS; CDR2 reads YFSETQ. The junction had 6 bases not matched to a gene; V was cut back by 5 bases and J by 5 bases. CDR3 length equals 15 residues. The CDR3 nucleotides read TGCGCCAGCAGACCTAGCGGGAGTGGTACCGGGGAGCTGTTTTTT. Amino acid sequence: CASRPSGSGTGELFF.

In this sample, this clone turned up once. The germline gene is not matched at one end of the junction; a read error may be the cause. The V call is TRBV6-1, the J call TRBJ2-7; 11 positions match TRBD1. CDR3 length: 15 amino acids. Germline loops: CDR1 MNHNS, CDR2 SASEGT. The CDR3 protein is CASREGTGGSYEQYF. The CDR3 nucleotides read TGTGCCAGCAGAGAAGGGACAGGGGGCTCCTACGAGCAGTACTTC.

The rearrangement links TRBV2 to TRBJ2-5; D is undetermined. Germline CDR1 and CDR2: SNHLY and FYNNEI. V lost 7 bases, J lost 3 bases, and 18 bases lay in between. This CDR3 is 15 amino acids long. CDR3 sequence reads: CASNPDLEIKETQYF. The CDR3 DNA sequence: TGTGCCAGCAACCCAGACTTGGAAATCAAAGAGACCCAGTACTTC.

V gene TRBV7-2 combines with J gene TRBJ2-1, with D possibly being TRBD2 (6 bases). The CDR3 loop spans 12 amino acids. Germline CDR1 reads SGHTA; CDR2 reads FQGNSA. Trimming cost V 1 base and J 9 bases, with 7 bases left between them. The CDR3 loop reads CASSLVGGEQFF. CDR3 nucleotide sequence: TGTGCCAGCAGCTTAGTCGGGGGTGAGCAGTTCTTC.

The chain employs TRBV2 and TRBJ1-5, with TRBD1 matching over 8 bases. In germline, CDR1 is SNHLY, CDR2 FYNNEI. The CDR3 is made up of 15 amino acids. J lost 6 bases, V lost 5 bases, and 9 bases had no gene match. CDR3 protein: CASSTYRGGSQPQHF. The CDR3 bases are TGTGCCAGCAGTACTTACAGGGGGGGAAGTCAGCCCCAGCATTTT. Looking up the rest from reference TRBV2 and TRBJ1-5 gives the full variable domain: EPEVTQTPSHQVTQMGQEVILRCVPISNHLYFYWYRQILGQKVEFLVSFYNNEISEKSEIFDDQFSVERPDGSNFTLKIRSTKLEDSAMYFCASSTYRGGSQPQHFGDGTRLSIL.

The chain employs TRBV28 and TRBJ1-2, with TRBD1 matching 9 bases. V trimming: 3 bases; J trimming: 5 bases; junction bases outside the gene matches: 13. The CDR3 length is 17 residues. Looked up from germline, CDR1 is MDHEN and CDR2 is SYDVKM. The DNA of the CDR3 is TGTGCCAGCAGTTTGACCCACCCCGGACAGGGGACATATGGCTACACCTTC. It specifies CASSLTHPGQGTYGYTF.

The chain couples TRBV5-4 to TRBJ2-2; 8 nucleotides line up with TRBD1. The CDR3 length is 16 residues. With 4 bases clipped from V and 2 bases from J, the junction kept 7 bases outside the gene matches. The germline gives CDR1 SGHNT, CDR2 YYREEE (reference sequence). CDR3: CASSQGQARNTGELFF. CDR3 DNA: TGTGCCAGCAGCCAGGGACAGGCTCGTAACACCGGGGAGCTGTTTTTT.

V and J are TRBV27 and TRBJ2-2; D perhaps matches TRBD1 (6 bases). The CDR3 length is 21 residues. V lost 5 bases, J lost 4 bases, and 32 bases lay in between. The germline CDR1 and CDR2 sequences are MNHEY and SMNVEV (reference sequence). DNA for the CDR3: TGTGCCAGCAGTGACCCCCAGGGGCTAACTTACACCAAGGGGGTCACCGGGGAGCTGTTTTTT. This codes for CASSDPQGLTYTKGVTGELFF.

This chain links TRBV19 with TRBJ2-7; 9 nucleotides match TRBD1. The CDR3 consists of 16 residues. Trimming at V came to 5 bases and at J to 5 bases, leaving 13 bases not matched to a gene. Germline-derived CDR1 and CDR2 are LNHDA and SQIVND (reference sequence). CDR3 coding DNA: TGTGCCAGTAGTTCAACCCCCGGGACAGGGCCCAACGAGCAGTACTTC. This codes for CASSSTPGTGPNEQYF.

The V call is TRBV4-2, the J call TRBJ2-2; weak D call: TRBD1 (6 bases). This CDR3 spans 16 amino acids. V dropped 1 base and J dropped 7 bases, with 16 bases sitting between them. Germline V gene lookup returns CDR1 LGHNA and CDR2 YNFKEQ. The CDR3: CASSQVTGGKGGELFF. The CDR3 DNA sequence: TGTGCCAGCAGCCAAGTTACTGGGGGCAAGGGCGGGGAGCTGTTTTTT.

J is TRBJ2-7 and V is TRBV28, with 10 bases aligning to TRBD1. V dropped 3 bases and J dropped 4; count of bases not matched to a gene: 9. The germline V gene encodes CDR1 MDHEN and CDR2 SYDVKM. The CDR3 is 16 amino acids. For the CDR3, the DNA is TGTGCCAGCAGTTTCCTAGGGACAGGGGATGGATACGAGCAGTACTTC. Residues: CASSFLGTGDGYEQYF.

The CDR3 spells CASSGSLEGTQYF. CDR3 bases: TGTGCCAGCAGCGGGAGCCTAGAGGGGACCCAGTACTTC. The V gene is TRBV7-2, the J gene TRBJ2-5, with D maybe TRBD2 (5 bases). Germline V lookup: CDR1 SGHTA, CDR2 FQGNSA. The CDR3 loop spans 13 amino acids. V was shortened by 5 bases and J by 7 bases, with 14 bases between the two germline ends.

The chain employs TRBV28 and TRBJ1-1, with 7 positions matching TRBD1. CDR1 is MDHEN and CDR2 is SYDVKM in the germline V gene. V lost 2 bases, J lost 0 bases, and 15 bases stayed unmatched. CDR3 length equals 19 residues. In DNA form, the CDR3 reads TGTGCCAGCAGTTTAGGTCAGACAGGGTTGGTTTGGATGAACACTGAAGCTTTCTTT. Protein product: CASSLGQTGLVWMNTEAFF. The full variable domain, completed using reference TRBV28 and TRBJ1-1, is DVKVTQSSRYLVKRTGEKVFLECVQDMDHENMFWYRQDPGLGLRLIYFSYDVKMKEKGDIPEGYSVSREKKERFSLILESASTNQTSMYLCASSLGQTGLVWMNTEAFFGQGTRLTVV.

The V gene is TRBV28, the J gene TRBJ1-5; D is perhaps TRBD1 (6 bases). CDR1 MDHEN and CDR2 SYDVKM come from the germline V gene. V was clipped by 3 bases and J by 7 bases, with 13 bases between them. The CDR3 contains 14 residues. The CDR3: CASSLEQGWQPQHF. The CDR3 nucleotides read TGTGCCAGCAGTTTGGAACAGGGATGGCAGCCCCAGCATTTT.

The rearrangement uses TRBV28 and TRBJ2-3; D gene unclear. The CDR3 length is 14 residues. The V gene's germline CDR1 is MDHEN and CDR2 SYDVKM. V lost 3 bases and J 4 bases, leaving 11 bases between the germline ends. The CDR3 DNA is TGTGCCAGCAGTTTGGAACCTGGGCCAGATACGCAGTATTTT. Amino acids: CASSLEPGPDTQYF.

V is TRBV6-5 and J is TRBJ1-2, with 9 nucleotides matching TRBD1. The CDR3 consists of 14 residues. Germline assignment: CDR1 MNHEY and CDR2 SVGAGI. V was clipped by 5 bases and J by 5 bases; unmatched bases: 6. For the CDR3, the DNA is TGTGCCAGCAGTCGTACAGGGGGCGCGTATGGCTACACCTTC. Translation gives CASSRTGGAYGYTF.

The chain recombines TRBV28 with TRBJ2-1, with D perhaps matching TRBD2 (6 bases). Germline CDR1 is MDHEN and CDR2 is SYDVKM. The ends were cut back, 6 bases at V and 6 bases at J, with 15 bases in the middle. CDR3 length: 14 residues. The CDR3 loop is CASSRPGTFNEQFF. Written as DNA, the CDR3 is TGTGCCAGCAGCCGCCCCGGGACTTTCAATGAGCAGTTCTTC.

The V and J genes are TRBV6-5 and TRBJ2-7; the match to TRBD1 covers 11 bases. V shed 4 bases and J 3 bases; nucleotides not matched to a gene: 5. CDR1 MNHEY and CDR2 SVGAGI come from the germline V gene. This CDR3 is built from 15 residues. The CDR3 DNA reads as TGTGCCAGCAGTTTGTCCGGGACAGGGGGCTACGAGCAGTACTTC. Translation gives CASSLSGTGGYEQYF.

V is TRBV2 and J is TRBJ1-4, with TRBD1 matching over 8 bases. Germline-derived CDR1 and CDR2 are SNHLY and FYNNEI. After removal of 5 bases from V and 8 bases from J, the junction contained 13 bases not matched to a gene. The CDR3 length is 16 residues. The CDR3 loop reads CASSSSGTGRNEKLFF. The CDR3 coding sequence is TGTGCCAGCAGTTCGTCGGGGACAGGACGGAACGAAAAACTGTTTTTT. Looking up the rest from reference TRBV2 and TRBJ1-4 gives the full variable domain: EPEVTQTPSHQVTQMGQEVILRCVPISNHLYFYWYRQILGQKVEFLVSFYNNEISEKSEIFDDQFSVERPDGSNFTLKIRSTKLEDSAMYFCASSSSGTGRNEKLFFGSGTQLSVL.